This paragraph covers one TCR beta chain sequence. Antigen specificity is unknown. Reverse transcribing all isolated RNA meant expressed TCRB transcripts were sequenced. The assay was immunoSEQ multiplex PCR, and TCRdb's table has in-frame clones only and misses some. The sample carries roughly 150,000 clones, approximately 8.7% recorded once. The sample belongs to a study of beta chain features in type 1 diabetes. Study-level findings and limits: Moderately but significantly shorter TCRB CDR3s were found in Type 1 diabetes patients in all four CD4+ subsets.

There are 14 residues in the CDR3. V was shortened by 3 bases and J by 7 bases, with 15 bases between the two germline ends. Germline CDR1 and CDR2: KGHSH and LQKENI. The collection from each donor was one heparinised blood draw averaging roughly 100 mL. The chain is built from TRBV18 and TRBJ1-2; D is perhaps TRBD1 (6 bases). Sequencing used central memory CD4+ T cells from blood. The clonotype originates from a woman aged 25-40 years with type 1 diabetes. This chain's CDR3 is CASSPTGIGRGYTF. In nucleotides, the CDR3 is TGTGCCAGCTCACCTACAGGGATAGGTCGTGGCTACACCTTC. The whole variable domain, filled in from reference TRBV18 and TRBJ1-2, reads NAGVMQNPRHLVRRRGQEARLRCSPMKGHSHVYWYRQLPEEGLKFMVYLQKENIIDESGMPKERFSAEFPKEGPSILRIQQVVRGDSAAYFCASSPTGIGRGYTFGSGTRLTVV.